Below are 25 T cell receptor beta chains sequenced from a single sample in a study of spatial heterogeneity in lung cancer. Specified time point: sample taken at primary tumor resection. Tumor, nontumor lung or frozen PBMC supplied whole RNA, sequenced without sorting. TCRdb fed the 5' RACE reads into MiXCR, producing one record per CDR3 protein. This table has 40,000 to 55,000 distinct CDR3 sequences, approximately 6.8% appearing once. The specimen was PBMCs, collected at surgery. The receptors derive from a female donor with early-stage non-small cell lung cancer.

On this clonotype itself: A much larger clonotype is one base distant, so this may be a read error. The chain links TRBV28 to TRBJ2-4, with D unclear. The CDR3 is 11 residues long. CDR1 MDHEN and CDR2 SYDVKM come from the germline V gene. The CDR3: CVSSDRDIQYF. The CDR3 DNA follows: TGTGTCAGCAGCGACCGGGACATTCAGTACTTC.

This clonotype has only a few counts. The chain has TRBV12-3 or TRBV12-4 and TRBJ2-1; TRBD2 is a possible D gene (6 bases). V was shortened by 6 bases and J by 0 bases, with 24 bases between the two germline ends. The CDR3 runs to 19 residues. The CDR3 region has the DNA TGTGCCAGCAGCCGGAAGGCAACCCCGGGGGTGGGCTCCTACAATGAGCAGTTCTTC. It yields the protein CASSRKATPGVGSYNEQFF.

This clonotype was seen ten or more times. DNA for the CDR3: TGTGCCAGCAGCGTCGTAAGCGCGAACACCGGGGAGCTGTTTTTT. As protein: CASSVVSANTGELFF. The V call is TRBV9, the J call TRBJ2-2; no clear D. Germline CDR1 is SGDLS and CDR2 is YYNGEE. V was cut by 2 bases and J by 0 bases, with 8 bases left in between. This CDR3 comprises 15 residues. Using reference TRBV9 and TRBJ2-2 for the parts outside the CDR3, the full variable domain is DSGVTQTPKHLITATGQRVTLRCSPRSGDLSVYWYQQSLDQGLQFLIQYYNGEERAKGNILERFSAQQFPDLHSELNLSSLELGDSALYFCASSVVSANTGELFFGEGSRLTVL.

This chain uses TRBV29-1 with TRBJ1-3; 9 bases map to TRBD1. Trimming at V came to 7 bases and at J to 8 bases, leaving 6 bases not matched to a gene. The germline gives CDR1 SQVTM, CDR2 ANQGSEA. The CDR3 has 12 residues. Here the CDR3 DNA reads TGCAGCGCCGGGACAGGGAGCGACACCATATATTTT. Encoded protein: CSAGTGSDTIYF.

Many counts were recorded for this clonotype. The chain has TRBV10-3 and TRBJ2-1; 9 nucleotides agree with TRBD2. V was clipped by 6 bases and J by 9 bases; unmatched bases: 3. Germline CDR1 ENHRY, CDR2 SYGVKD. The CDR3 extends over 12 amino acids. The CDR3: CAISPSGAEQFF. CDR3 sequence (DNA): TGTGCCATCAGCCCTAGCGGGGCTGAGCAGTTCTTC.

In its sample, this clonotype was seen a few times. The chain combines TRBV5-1 with TRBJ1-1; D not resolved. V was shortened by 4 bases and J by 3 bases, with 19 bases between the two germline ends. The germline gives CDR1 SGHRS, CDR2 YFSETQ. The CDR3 is 16 amino acids. The CDR3 bases are TGCGCCAGCAGCATCCGACCCCGGGCGGTTGACACTGAAGCTTTCTTT. This translates into CASSIRPRAVDTEAFF.

The gene calls are TRBV19 and TRBJ2-3; D gene unclear. The CDR3 runs to 13 residues. V lost 8 bases and J lost 3, with 12 bases in between. Germline CDR1 LNHDA, CDR2 SQIVND (reference sequence). The CDR3 nucleotides read TGTGCCAGTGCGTGGAGTCAAACAGATACGCAGTATTTT. Protein: CASAWSQTDTQYF.

This chain links TRBV23-1 with TRBJ2-3, with TRBD1 identical over 8 bases. TRBV23-1 is noted as an ORF with a role that remains uncertain. The CDR3 has 16 amino acids. Losses at the gene ends were 2 bases for V and 4 bases for J; bases not matched to a gene: 8. This chain's CDR3 is CASSQPDRGPADTQYF. The CDR3 coding sequence is TGCGCCAGCAGTCAACCTGACAGGGGCCCGGCAGATACGCAGTATTTT.

This clonotype appeared many times. This chain uses TRBV9 with TRBJ1-1; a possible D gene is TRBD1 (5 bases). The CDR3 length is 12 residues. Germline-derived CDR1 and CDR2 are SGDLS and YYNGEE. The V and J ends lost 4 bases and 7 bases respectively, with 11 bases between them. This CDR3 reads CASSRDGFEAFF. The DNA for the CDR3 is TGTGCCAGCAGCCGGGACGGGTTTGAAGCTTTCTTT. Variable domain in full (rest from reference TRBV9 and TRBJ1-1): DSGVTQTPKHLITATGQRVTLRCSPRSGDLSVYWYQQSLDQGLQFLIQYYNGEERAKGNILERFSAQQFPDLHSELNLSSLELGDSALYFCASSRDGFEAFFGQGTRLTVV.

The chain is built from TRBV4-2 and TRBJ2-3; 9 bases match TRBD2. CDR1 and CDR2 from the germline V gene are LGHNA and YNFKEQ. The CDR3 consists of 18 residues. V was clipped by 0 bases and J by 0 bases; unmatched bases: 7. CDR3 coding DNA: TGTGCCAGCAGCCAAGATCCGGGCGGGGGGGCTAGCACAGATACGCAGTATTTT. Amino acid sequence: CASSQDPGGGASTDTQYF.

As regards this clonotype: This sequence may be a read error, since a much larger clone differs from it by one base. The CDR3 loop is CSSLDRDEQYF. In DNA, the CDR3 is TGTTCCAGCCTCGACAGGGACGAGCAGTACTTC. This chain uses TRBV7-9 with TRBJ2-7, with 7 bases that match TRBD1. Germline V gene data show CDR1 as SEHNR and CDR2 as FQNEAQ (reference sequence). The CDR3 is 11 residues long.

This clonotype was picked up many times. The chain has TRBV7-9 and TRBJ1-1; D is ambiguous. The CDR3 spans 14 residues. Trimming took off 5 bases at V and 4 bases at J, with 14 bases between the two ends. Looked up from germline, CDR1 is SEHNR and CDR2 is FQNEAQ (reference sequence). Here the CDR3 reads CASSGLTGLTEAFF. The CDR3 nucleotides read TGTGCCAGCAGCGGACTGACTGGACTCACTGAAGCTTTCTTT.

This clonotype was counted at least ten times. This chain joins TRBV5-1 and TRBJ2-1; the match to TRBD2 covers 10 bases. Germline loops: CDR1 SGHRS, CDR2 YFSETQ. After removal of 4 bases from V and 0 bases from J, the junction contained 13 bases not matched to a gene. CDR3 length: 19 residues. CDR3 in amino acids: CASSLQPASGGRSYNEQFF. In DNA, the CDR3 is TGCGCCAGCAGCCTACAGCCTGCTAGCGGGGGTCGCTCCTACAATGAGCAGTTCTTC.

Ten or more counts support this clonotype. The chain joins TRBV18 to TRBJ1-1, with unresolved D. Germline CDR1 and CDR2: KGHSH and LQKENI. The CDR3 has 11 residues. V lost 4 bases to trimming and J lost 3 bases, with 3 bases between them. The CDR3 sequence is CASSQDTEAFF. CDR3 DNA sequence: TGTGCCAGCTCACAGGACACTGAAGCTTTCTTT.

This clonotype was counted a few times. The V gene is TRBV5-5, the J gene TRBJ1-5; weak D call: TRBD1 (6 bases). Trimming removed 4 bases at V and 5 bases at J, with 19 bases between. The CDR3 consists of 16 residues. Per germline, CDR1 SGHKS and CDR2 YYEKEE (reference sequence). CDR3 residues: CASSVTGFDLHQPQHF. As DNA, the CDR3 is TGTGCCAGCAGCGTTACAGGGTTCGACCTGCATCAGCCCCAGCATTTT.

This clonotype was recorded at least ten times. The chain joins TRBV5-1 to TRBJ2-1; 8 bases match TRBD1. Germline V gene sequence: CDR1 SGHRS, CDR2 YFSETQ. Losses at the gene ends were 2 bases for V and 7 bases for J; bases not matched to a gene: 11. The CDR3 is made up of 16 amino acids. The CDR3 protein is CASSLNPGHRGNEQFF. The CDR3 nucleotides are TGCGCCAGCAGCTTAAACCCAGGTCACAGGGGGAATGAGCAGTTCTTC.

The gene calls are TRBV6-5 and TRBJ2-1; 13 bases are a match to TRBD2. The V and J ends lost 4 bases and 0 bases, in that order; junction bases with no gene match: 0. Germline CDR1 MNHEY, CDR2 SVGAGI. The CDR3 sequence is 16 residues long. The CDR3, as DNA: TGTGCCAGCAGTTGGACTAGCGGGGGCTCCTACAATGAGCAGTTCTTC. Its translation: CASSWTSGGSYNEQFF.

In its sample, this clonotype was seen a few times. V and J are TRBV3-1 and TRBJ1-5, with a possible D match to TRBD1 (5 bases). CDR1 is LGHDT, CDR2 YNNKEL, per germline (reference sequence). Deletions cut 4 bases from V and 5 bases from J, with 9 bases between. The CDR3 length is 13 residues. The CDR3, as DNA: TGTGCCAGCAGCCCGCTGGGGGATCAGCCCCAGCATTTT. Protein sequence: CASSPLGDQPQHF.

This clonotype was recorded many times. The V gene is TRBV18, the J gene TRBJ1-1; TRBD1 matches 7 bases. With V trimmed by 3 bases and J by 1 base, 2 bases remained unmatched. This CDR3 comprises 14 residues. The germline gives CDR1 KGHSH, CDR2 LQKENI. Here the CDR3 DNA reads TGTGCCAGCTCACCGCGGACAGGGAACACTGAAGCTTTCTTT. Its translation is CASSPRTGNTEAFF.

Many counts were recorded for this clonotype. The chain joins TRBV5-4 to TRBJ1-1; no definite D call. Trimming left V 0 bases short and J 1 base short, with 10 bases between. There are 15 residues in the CDR3. The germline V gene encodes CDR1 SGHNT and CDR2 YYREEE (reference sequence). CDR3 sequence: CASSLVGEGNTEAFF. The CDR3 nucleotides are TGTGCCAGCAGCTTGGTCGGGGAGGGGAACACTGAAGCTTTCTTT. The full variable domain, completed using reference TRBV5-4 and TRBJ1-1, is ETGVTQSPTHLIKTRGQQVTLRCSSQSGHNTVSWYQQALGQGPQFIFQYYREEENGRGNFPPRFSGLQFPNYSSELNVNALELDDSALYLCASSLVGEGNTEAFFGQGTRLTVV.

This clonotype has at least ten counts. The rearrangement uses TRBV28 and TRBJ2-1; 7 positions match TRBD2. Germline CDR1 reads MDHEN; CDR2 reads SYDVKM. CDR3 size: 15 residues. V lost 7 bases and J lost 3; bases outside the gene matches: 9. The CDR3 DNA is TGTGCCAGCAAGAAGGGAGGGATATTCTACAATGAGCAGTTCTTC. Translated, it gives CASKKGGIFYNEQFF.

This clonotype was seen repeatedly, ten times or more. V gene TRBV3-1 combines with J gene TRBJ2-2; D unresolved. The CDR3 extends over 12 amino acids. Trimming stripped 3 bases from V and 7 bases from J, with 6 bases between. CDR1 is LGHDT, CDR2 YNNKEL, per germline (reference sequence). This CDR3 is CASSQAFGELFF. CDR3 in DNA: TGTGCCAGCAGCCAGGCATTCGGGGAGCTGTTTTTT. Full variable domain (remainder filled in from reference TRBV3-1 and TRBJ2-2): DTAVSQTPKYLVTQMGNDKSIKCEQNLGHDTMYWYKQDSKKFLKIMFSYNNKELIINETVPNRFSPKSPDKAHLNLHINSLELGDSAVYFCASSQAFGELFFGEGSRLTVL.

The genes are TRBV20-1 and TRBJ2-4; no firm D call. Germline V gene sequence: CDR1 DFQATT, CDR2 SNEGSKA (reference sequence). Trimming shortened V by 7 bases and J by 0 bases, and 10 bases separated the two germline ends. The CDR3 consists of 13 residues. The CDR3 sequence is CSVDTLAKNIQYF. CDR3 coding DNA: TGCAGTGTTGACACATTAGCCAAAAACATTCAGTACTTC.

This clonotype was seen ten or more times. The V gene is TRBV4-1, the J gene TRBJ1-1; no definite D call. This CDR3 has 16 residues. CDR1 MGHRA and CDR2 YSYEKL come from the germline V gene. V was shortened by 0 bases and J by 0 bases, with 11 bases between the two germline ends. The CDR3 sequence is CASSQDWPTVNTEAFF. As DNA, the CDR3 is TGCGCCAGCAGCCAAGATTGGCCCACCGTGAACACTGAAGCTTTCTTT.

This clonotype occurred many times. The chain links TRBV3-1 to TRBJ2-4; D is possibly TRBD1 (5 bases). V was trimmed by 4 bases and J by 1 base, leaving 17 bases between them. CDR3 length: 17 residues. Germline V CDR1 and CDR2: LGHDT, YNNKEL (reference sequence). CDR3 DNA sequence: TGTGCCAGCAGCCCTCTGGTAGGGGCCGGGGCCAAAAACATTCAGTACTTC. Protein sequence: CASSPLVGAGAKNIQYF.